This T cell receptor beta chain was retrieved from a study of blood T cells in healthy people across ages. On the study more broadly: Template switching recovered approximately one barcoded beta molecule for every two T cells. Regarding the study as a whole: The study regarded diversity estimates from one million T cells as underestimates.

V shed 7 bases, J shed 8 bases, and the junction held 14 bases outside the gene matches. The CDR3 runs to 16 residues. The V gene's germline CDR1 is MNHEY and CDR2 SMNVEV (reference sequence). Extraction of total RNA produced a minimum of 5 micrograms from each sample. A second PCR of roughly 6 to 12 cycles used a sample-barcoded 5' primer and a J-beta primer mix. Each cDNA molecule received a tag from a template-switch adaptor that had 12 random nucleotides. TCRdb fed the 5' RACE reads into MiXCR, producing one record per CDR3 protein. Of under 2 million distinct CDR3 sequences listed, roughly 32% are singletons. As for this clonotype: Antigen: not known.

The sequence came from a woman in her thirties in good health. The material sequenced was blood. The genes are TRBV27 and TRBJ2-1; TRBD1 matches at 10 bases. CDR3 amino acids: CASTLVGGQGFDEQFF. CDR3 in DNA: TGTGCCAGCACCTTAGTGGGGGGACAGGGGTTCGATGAGCAGTTCTTC.